This T cell receptor (beta chain) is from a study of molecular identifiers for immune sequencing clone quantification. Overall study findings and caveats: Over 97% of effector molecules, but under 1% in naive cells, were held by clones with more than 20 RNA copies.

In the sort, naive CD8 T cells were defined as CD8+CD4-CCR7+CD45RA+. Both previously described methods and listed TCR primers were employed to make bulk TCR libraries. TCRdb fed the PCR reads into MiXCR, producing one record per CDR3 protein. This sample yields roughly 97,000 distinct CDR3 sequences, of which about 24% are seen a single time; around 1% belongs to the top ten. V dropped 5 bases and J dropped 8 bases, with 16 bases sitting between them. CDR3 length: 14 residues. Looked up from germline, CDR1 is PRHDT and CDR2 is FYEKMQ (reference sequence). Concerning this clonotype itself: Antigen specificity is unknown.

Material: naive CD8+ T cells from blood, with Jurkat cell RNA spiked in. As for subset: FACS-sorted CD8+CD4-CCR7+CD45RA+ naive T cells. The V call is TRBV13, the J call TRBJ1-3; D not resolved. This TCR derives from a human donor in good health. Some libraries in this study had Jurkat cell RNA spiked in. In DNA, the CDR3 is TGTGCCAGCAGCCAAACATCGAGGACGGACACCATATATTTT. Protein sequence: CASSQTSRTDTIYF.